This TCR beta chain was recorded in a study of identifying expanded T cells in peripheral blood. Overall study results and limits: Over about two and four weeks, about 15 and 19 clones changed, versus 1.2 between replicates. Clone count variance between roughly 2-week samples rose with total template count.

Points on this clone: As yet, its antigen is unknown.

During the collection period, no donor immune events like infections were recorded. The V gene's germline CDR1 is GTSNPN and CDR2 SVGIG (reference sequence). CDR3 size: 15 residues. Trimming took 7 bases from V and 4 from J, leaving 20 bases between them. Using immunoSEQ multiplex PCR, the repertoire was profiled, and TCRdb retains in-frame clones only, with some absent. This sample has some 120,000 clones, with around 84% found just once. Sequenced material: blood. This receptor was obtained from a person aged 18 to 75 in good health. The chain combines TRBV30 with TRBJ1-5; D is unresolved. CDR3 coding DNA: TGTGCCTTGAGCCCGGGGAAAGCCTTAAATCAGCCCCAGCATTTT. It codes for CALSPGKALNQPQHF.